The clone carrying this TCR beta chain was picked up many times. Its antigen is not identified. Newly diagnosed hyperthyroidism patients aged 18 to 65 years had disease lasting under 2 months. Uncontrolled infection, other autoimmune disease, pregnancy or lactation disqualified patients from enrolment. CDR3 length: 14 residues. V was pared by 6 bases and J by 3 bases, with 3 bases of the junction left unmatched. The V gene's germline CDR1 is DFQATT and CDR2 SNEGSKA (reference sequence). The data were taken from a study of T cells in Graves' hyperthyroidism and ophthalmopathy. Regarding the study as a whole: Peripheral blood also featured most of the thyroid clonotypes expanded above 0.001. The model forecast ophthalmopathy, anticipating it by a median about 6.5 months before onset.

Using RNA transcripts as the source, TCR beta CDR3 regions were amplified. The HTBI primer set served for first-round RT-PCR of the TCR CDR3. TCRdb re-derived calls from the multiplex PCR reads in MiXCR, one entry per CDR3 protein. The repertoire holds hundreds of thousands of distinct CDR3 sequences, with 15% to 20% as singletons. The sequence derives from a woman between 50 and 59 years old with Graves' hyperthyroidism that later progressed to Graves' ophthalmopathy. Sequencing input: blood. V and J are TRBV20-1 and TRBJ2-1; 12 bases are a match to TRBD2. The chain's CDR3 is CSAPTSGGYNEQFF. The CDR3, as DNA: TGCAGTGCCCCGACTAGCGGGGGCTACAATGAGCAGTTCTTC.